The TCR beta chain described here comes from a study of blood T cell repertoires in COVID-19. This table comes from immunoSEQ multiplex PCR, and its TCRdb copy is limited to in-frame clones, with some not included. Of 200,000 to 250,000 clones in the sample, almost 85% are singletons; the top ten hold approximately 8.2%. This CDR3 is built from 14 residues. V was shortened by 2 bases and J by 7 bases, with 14 bases between the two germline ends. Germline V gene lookup returns CDR1 SEHNR and CDR2 FQNEAQ (reference sequence). All enrollees were about 18 to 89 years old and from about 25 US areas. Clinical history reported by participants formed the basis on which cohorts were assigned.

This sequence joins TRBV7-9 and TRBJ1-1; a weak D match, TRBD1 (6 bases). This TCR came from a woman aged 50 to 60 with acute COVID-19. Material: PBMCs or T cells enriched from blood (not recorded which). CDR3 bases: TGTGCCAGCAGCTTACAGCAGGGAGGGGGTGAAGCTTTCTTT. This translates into CASSLQQGGGEAFF.